Listed below are T cell receptor beta chains from one sample, sequenced in a study of T cells in Graves' hyperthyroidism and ophthalmopathy. TCRdb called the multiplex PCR reads again in MiXCR, with one record for every CDR3 protein. Here the sample spans about 380,000 distinct CDR3 sequences, around a sixth being singletons. Sequenced sample: blood. These receptors were collected from a man between 18 and 29 years old with Graves' ophthalmopathy. Both conserved end residues are part of each CDR3. A D gene is named only where the DNA matches it firmly. Only some rows state a clone size, as once, few, many or a class for expanded clones.

>many|TRBJ2-2|NA|TRBV2
CASGPGTNTGELFF
TGTGCCAGCGGGCCAGGGACGAACACCGGGGAGCTGTTTTTT
>few|TRBJ2-5|NA|TRBV6-1
CASGGIVGKETQYF
TGTGCCAGCGGGGGGATCGTAGGCAAAGAGACCCAGTACTTC
>many|TRBJ2-7|TRBD1|TRBV7-9
CASNWGDRAGEQYF
TGTGCCAGCAACTGGGGGGACAGGGCTGGGGAGCAGTACTTC
>NA|TRBJ1-6|TRBD1|TRBV12-3/TRBV12-4
CASRLAGTGASPLHF
TGTGCCAGCAGGCTAGCCGGGACAGGGGCATCACCCCTCCACTTT
>many|TRBJ2-1|TRBD1|TRBV2
CASIGTAFWDEQFF
TGTGCCAGCATTGGGACAGCATTTTGGGATGAGCAGTTCTTC
>many|TRBJ1-1|NA|TRBV24-1
CATSADGHFNTEAFF
TGTGCCACCAGTGCCGACGGACACTTTAACACTGAAGCTTTCTTT
>many|TRBJ2-5|TRBD1|TRBV28
CASSLVGQGYQETQYF
TGTGCCAGCAGTTTAGTCGGACAGGGGTACCAAGAGACCCAGTACTTC
>NA|TRBJ1-5|TRBD1|TRBV5-1
CASSHGTGFGQPQHF
TGCGCCAGCAGCCACGGGACAGGGTTTGGTCAGCCCCAGCATTTT
>many|TRBJ2-5|NA|TRBV3-1
CASSHPGLAQYF
TGTGCCAGCAGCCATCCTGGCCTGGCCCAGTACTTC
>many|TRBJ1-2|TRBD1|TRBV12-3/TRBV12-4
CASSLGRQGLFYGYTF
TGTGCCAGCAGTTTAGGCCGACAGGGATTATTCTATGGCTACACCTTC
>few|TRBJ2-6|NA|TRBV7-9
CASSLPFAGANVLTF
TGTGCCAGCAGCTTGCCGTTTGCTGGGGCCAACGTCCTGACTTTC
>NA|TRBJ1-4|NA|TRBV20-1
CSASGTSNEKLFF
TGCAGTGCTAGCGGCACTTCTAATGAAAAACTGTTTTTT
>many|TRBJ2-1|TRBD2|TRBV12-3/TRBV12-4
CASSSTSGARGEQFF
TGTGCCAGCAGTTCGACTAGCGGGGCGAGGGGTGAGCAGTTCTTC
>many|TRBJ1-2|TRBD1|TRBV7-9
CASSVGTAGYGYTF
TGTGCCAGCAGCGTCGGGACAGCGGGGTATGGCTACACCTTC
>few|TRBJ2-2|NA|TRBV29-1
CSVEGLTPNTGELFF
TGCAGCGTTGAGGGTTTAACACCGAACACCGGGGAGCTGTTTTTT
>few|TRBJ1-1|TRBD1|TRBV29-1
CSVGRGLGTEAFF
TGCAGCGTTGGCAGGGGGTTAGGCACTGAAGCTTTCTTT
>NA|TRBJ2-7|NA|TRBV20-1
CSAREWGGEPLSEQYF
TGCAGTGCTAGAGAGTGGGGCGGGGAACCACTCAGCGAGCAGTACTTC
>few|TRBJ2-2|NA|TRBV4-2
CASSHRGLDTGELFF
TGTGCCAGCAGCCATCGGGGTTTGGACACCGGGGAGCTGTTTTTT
>NA|TRBJ1-2|NA|TRBV5-1
CASGRTNQDGYTF
TGCGCCAGCGGGAGGACAAATCAGGATGGCTACACCTTC
>few|TRBJ1-4|TRBD1|TRBV6-4
CASSDSTGVREKLFF
TGTGCCAGCAGTGACTCCACAGGGGTTCGTGAAAAACTGTTTTTT
>many|TRBJ1-1|TRBD1|TRBV2
CASSPLGGQGASRKAFF
TGTGCCAGCAGTCCTTTAGGGGGGCAGGGGGCTTCTAGAAAAGCTTTCTTT
>few|TRBJ2-7|NA|TRBV5-6
CASSLQGNYERYF
TGTGCCAGCAGCTTGCAGGGGAACTACGAGCGGTACTTC
>few|TRBJ1-1|NA|TRBV6-7
CATDRNRPNTEAFF
TGTGCCACCGATCGGAACAGACCAAACACTGAAGCTTTCTTT